This TCR beta chain was captured by sequencing in a study of T cell changes during pregnancy in multiple sclerosis. Profiled with immunoSEQ multiplex PCR; TCRdb holds only in-frame clones, not every one. The table has around 100,000 clones, around 92% seen once. The clonotype originates from a female donor with multiple sclerosis, enrolled in a pregnancy study. This material consisted of peripheral blood, taken after pregnancy.

This chain's CDR3 is CASSLSPTNQPQHF. As DNA, the CDR3 is TGTGCCAGCAGCTTGTCACCTACTAATCAGCCCCAGCATTTT. The chain joins TRBV5-4 to TRBJ1-5; D unclear. From germline, CDR1 is SGHNT and CDR2 YYREEE (reference sequence). Trimming shortened V by 1 base and J by 4 bases, and 9 bases separated the two germline ends. The CDR3 has 14 amino acids.